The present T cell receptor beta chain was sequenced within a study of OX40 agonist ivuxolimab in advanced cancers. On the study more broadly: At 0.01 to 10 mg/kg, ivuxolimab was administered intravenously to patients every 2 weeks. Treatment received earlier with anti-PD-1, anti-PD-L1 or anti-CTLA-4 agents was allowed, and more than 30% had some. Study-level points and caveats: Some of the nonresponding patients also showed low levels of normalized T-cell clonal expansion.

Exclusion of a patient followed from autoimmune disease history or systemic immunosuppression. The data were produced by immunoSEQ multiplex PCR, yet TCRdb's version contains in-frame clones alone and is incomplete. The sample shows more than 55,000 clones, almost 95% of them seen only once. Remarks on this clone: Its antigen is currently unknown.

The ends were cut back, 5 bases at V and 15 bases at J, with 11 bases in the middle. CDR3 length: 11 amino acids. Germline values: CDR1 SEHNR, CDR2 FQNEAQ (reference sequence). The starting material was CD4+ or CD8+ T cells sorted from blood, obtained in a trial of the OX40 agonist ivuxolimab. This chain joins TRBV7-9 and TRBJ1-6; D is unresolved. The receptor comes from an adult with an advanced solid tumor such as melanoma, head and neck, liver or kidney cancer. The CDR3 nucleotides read TGTGCCAGCAGCCCTTCCCCTGGCCTCCACTTT. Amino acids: CASSPSPGLHF.